The 11 T cell receptor beta chains in this list originate from one sample, sequenced in a study of T cell clonality in common variable immunodeficiency. Using immunoSEQ multiplex PCR, the repertoire was profiled, and TCRdb retains in-frame clones only, with some absent. The sample has over 55,000 clones, none seen only once. Sample: peripheral blood mononuclear cells. These receptors originate from a person between 18 and 75 years old in good health.

The sample holds many counts of this clone. The read terminates 3 residues before the CDR3 end, so the remaining end is supplied by the germline J gene. The rearrangement links TRBV19 to TRBJ2-2, with 10 bases lining up with TRBD2. The CDR3 loop spans 16 amino acids. CDR1 and CDR2 from the germline V gene are LNHDA and SQIVND (reference sequence). Trimming cost V 7 bases and J 5 bases; bases outside gene matches: 10. This chain's CDR3 is CASINSGRPRTGELFF. CDR3 DNA, as far as it was read: TGTGCCAGTATTAATAGCGGGAGGCCCCGAACCGGGGAG.

This clone was seen many times. Coverage ceases 3 residues before the CDR3 finishes, and the germline J gene fills in the end. The chain recombines TRBV20-1 with TRBJ2-5, with 8 bases lining up with TRBD2. Germline CDR1 and CDR2: DFQATT and SNEGSKA (reference sequence). V gave up 5 bases and J gave up 4 bases; unmatched junction bases: 6. The CDR3 runs 13 residues. The CDR3 protein is CSAPTSGGETQYF. The part of the CDR3 DNA that was read is TGCAGTGCTCCTACTAGCGGCGGAGAGACC.

Many counts were recorded for this clone. Coverage ceases 3 residues before the CDR3 finishes, and the germline J gene fills in the end. The V call is TRBV11-2, the J call TRBJ2-7, with TRBD1 identical over 9 bases. The CDR3 runs 14 residues. After removal of 6 bases from V and 3 bases from J, the junction contained 6 bases not matched to a gene. The V gene's germline CDR1 is SGHAT and CDR2 FQNNGV. CDR3 region: CASRPDRGIYEQYF. The covered CDR3 bases are TGTGCCAGCAGGCCCGACAGGGGGATCTACGAG.

In this sample, this clone turned up many times. From the germline J gene comes the end of the CDR3, since the read stops 3 residues before it. The chain is built from TRBV19 and TRBJ2-4, with 9 positions matching TRBD1. This CDR3 is built from 17 residues. The junction had 7 bases not matched to a gene; V was cut back by 4 bases and J by 0 bases. The germline CDR1 and CDR2 sequences are LNHDA and SQIVND (reference sequence). The CDR3 spells CASSTPRQGVAKNIQYF. Partial CDR3 DNA: TGTGCCAGTAGTACGCCCAGACAGGGGGTAGCCAAAAACATT.

This clone was recorded many times. The read finishes 3 residues shy of the CDR3 end, and the germline J gene is used to complete it. The chain joins TRBV19 to TRBJ2-7; TRBD2 matches 12 bases. Trimming removed 5 bases from V and 2 bases from J; junction bases left unmatched: 10. This CDR3 comprises 17 residues. Germline-derived CDR1 and CDR2 are LNHDA and SQIVND (reference sequence). Incomplete CDR3 DNA: TGTGCCAGTAGTGGAGGACTAGCGGGAAGCGTGGCCTACGAG. Its protein is CASSGGLAGSVAYE. The complete CDR3 sequence is CASSGGLAGSVAYEQYF. The whole variable domain, filled in from reference TRBV19 and TRBJ2-7, reads DGGITQSPKYLFRKEGQNVTLSCEQNLNHDAMYWYRQDPGQGLRLIYYSQIVNDFQKGDIAEGYSVSREKKESFPLTVTSAQKNPTAFYLCASSGGLAGSVAYEQYFGPGTRLTVT.

This clone was detected ten times or more. Read data end 3 residues before the CDR3 end; the end is taken from the germline J gene. The chain combines TRBV29-1 with TRBJ1-1; D is perhaps TRBD1 (5 bases). The V end lost 0 bases, the J end lost 6 bases, and 14 bases lay between the germline ends. In germline, CDR1 is SQVTM, CDR2 ANQGSEA. The CDR3 is made up of 14 amino acids. The CDR3 reads CSVEDLQGESEAFF. CDR3 bases read: TGCAGCGTTGAAGATCTCCAGGGTGAGTCTGAA.

This clone was observed at least ten times. CDR3 DNA (partial): TGTGCCATCAGTGCTAAATCCGGCGGAGGGGCCAGCACAGATACG. Encoded protein: CAISAKSGGGASTDT. The full CDR3 is CAISAKSGGGASTDTQYF. This sequence joins TRBV10-3 and TRBJ2-3, with D possibly matching TRBD2 (6 bases). The CDR3 end falls 3 residues outside the read, so it is completed with the germline J gene. Trimming cost V 4 bases and J 0 bases, with 20 bases left between them. The CDR3 is 18 residues long. Germline CDR1 reads ENHRY; CDR2 reads SYGVKD.

This clone was counted many times. The sequenced fragment ends 3 residues before the CDR3 boundary, so the rest is inferred from the germline J gene. This sequence joins TRBV9 and TRBJ2-2; possible D gene TRBD1, 6 bases. The CDR3 runs 19 residues. Trimming took off 4 bases at V and 0 bases at J, with 22 bases between the two ends. CDR1 SGDLS and CDR2 YYNGEE come from the germline V gene. The part of the CDR3 DNA that was read is TGTGCCAGCAGCCTCGGGGCAGGGGCCCGGATGGCGAACACCGGGGAG. It is translated as CASSLGAGARMANTGE. The complete CDR3 sequence is CASSLGAGARMANTGELFF.

This clone has at least ten counts. Read sequence stops 3 residues before the CDR3 end, and the germline J gene provides the missing end. The rearrangement uses TRBV2 and TRBJ2-4, with D possibly being TRBD2 (5 bases). Germline lookup yields CDR1 SNHLY and CDR2 FYNNEI. This CDR3 region has 14 residues. Trimming removed 6 bases from V and 0 bases from J, with 9 bases in between. The covered CDR3 bases are TGTGCCAGCAGGGTAGGACTAGCCAAAAACATT. It codes for CASRVGLAKNI. The full CDR3 protein is CASRVGLAKNIQYF. Complete variable domain (other parts from reference TRBV2 and TRBJ2-4): EPEVTQTPSHQVTQMGQEVILRCVPISNHLYFYWYRQILGQKVEFLVSFYNNEISEKSEIFDDQFSVERPDGSNFTLKIRSTKLEDSAMYFCASRVGLAKNIQYFGAGTRLSVL.

This clone has more than one count but fewer than ten. The sequence runs out 3 residues before the end of the CDR3; the remainder is reconstructed from the germline J gene. This chain links TRBV14 with TRBJ2-5; D may be TRBD2 (7 bases). The germline V and J ends were trimmed by 4 bases and 1 base, with 19 bases remaining between them. Germline V gives CDR1 SGHDN, CDR2 FVKESK. The CDR3 has 17 residues. CDR3: CASSRTGTIQGQETQYF. The part of the CDR3 DNA that was read is TGTGCCAGCAGCCGAACCGGGACTATACAGGGCCAAGAGACC.

This clone has a count of ten or more. Partial CDR3 DNA: TGCGCCAGCAGCTTCGGGGCCTTCCGGAGCAGGGGGGATACG. As protein: CASSFGAFRSRGDT. The complete CDR3 reads CASSFGAFRSRGDTQYF. The J gene is TRBJ2-3, the V gene TRBV5-1; 7 nucleotides agree with TRBD1. Coverage ceases 3 residues before the CDR3 finishes, and the germline J gene fills in the end. The CDR3 extends over 17 amino acids. V dropped 2 bases and J dropped 6; count of bases not matched to a gene: 15. Germline V CDR1 and CDR2: SGHRS, YFSETQ.